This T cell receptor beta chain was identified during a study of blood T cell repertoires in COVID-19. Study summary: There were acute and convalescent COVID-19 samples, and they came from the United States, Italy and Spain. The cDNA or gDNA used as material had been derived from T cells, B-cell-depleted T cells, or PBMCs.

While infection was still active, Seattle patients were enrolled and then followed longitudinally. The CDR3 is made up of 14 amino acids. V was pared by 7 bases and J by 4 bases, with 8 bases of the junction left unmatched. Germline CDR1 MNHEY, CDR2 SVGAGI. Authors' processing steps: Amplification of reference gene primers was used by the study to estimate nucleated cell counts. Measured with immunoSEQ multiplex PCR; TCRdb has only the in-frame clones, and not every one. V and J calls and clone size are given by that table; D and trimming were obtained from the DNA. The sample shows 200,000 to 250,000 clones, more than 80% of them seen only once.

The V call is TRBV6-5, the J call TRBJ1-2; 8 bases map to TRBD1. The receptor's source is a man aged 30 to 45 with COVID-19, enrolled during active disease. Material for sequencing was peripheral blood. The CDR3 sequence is CASNLGQGGYGYTF. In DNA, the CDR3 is TGTGCCAGCAATCTTGGACAGGGTGGCTATGGCTACACCTTC.